The 15 T cell receptor beta chains given below trace back to one sample, sequenced in a study of blood T cells in healthy people across ages. PCR was performed a second time for about 6 to 12 cycles using a sample-barcoded 5' primer and a J-beta primer mix. TCRdb re-analysed the 5' RACE reads in MiXCR, keeping a single row per CDR3 protein. The table shows about 600,000 distinct CDR3 sequences, with less than 60% occurring only once. Sequences were obtained from blood. The receptors come from a man older than 75 in good health.

The rearrangement links TRBV7-3 to TRBJ2-1; TRBD2 matches at 9 bases. This CDR3 is built from 15 residues. Germline loops: CDR1 SGHTA, CDR2 FQGTGA. The J segment lost 5 bases and the V segment lost 5 bases, leaving 7 bases of the junction unmatched. For the CDR3, the DNA is TGTGCCAGCAGCCGTAGCGGGAGTGGTAACAATGAGCAGTTCTTC. Residues: CASSRSGSGNNEQFF.

The J gene is TRBJ1-5, the V gene TRBV6-2 or TRBV6-3, with a tentative D call TRBD1 (6 bases). The CDR3 length is 16 residues. Germline V CDR1 and CDR2: MNHEY, SVGEGT. V was shortened by 0 bases and J by 6 bases, with 15 bases between the two germline ends. The chain's CDR3 is CASSYSGRGRGQPQHF. The CDR3, as DNA: TGTGCCAGCAGTTACTCCGGCAGGGGAAGGGGTCAGCCCCAGCATTTT.

The chain combines TRBV15 with TRBJ1-1, with 8 bases identical to TRBD1. Germline V lookup: CDR1 LNHNV, CDR2 YYDKDF (reference sequence). The CDR3 has 16 amino acids. With V trimmed by 1 base and J by 5 bases, 9 bases remained unmatched. CDR3 residues: CATSRGPQGANTEAFF. For the CDR3, the DNA is TGTGCCACCAGCAGAGGCCCGCAGGGGGCAAATACTGAAGCTTTCTTT.

This clonotype was observed a few times. The chain joins TRBV5-1 to TRBJ2-7; D may be TRBD2 (6 bases). Trimming left V 7 bases short and J 5 bases short, with 13 bases between. This CDR3 region has 12 residues. The germline gives CDR1 SGHRS, CDR2 YFSETQ. This CDR3 reads CASRAGGNEQYF. The CDR3 DNA sequence: TGCGCCAGCCGAGCGGGCGGGAACGAGCAGTACTTC. Drawing the rest from reference TRBV5-1 and TRBJ2-7, the complete variable domain is KAGVTQTPRYLIKTRGQQVTLSCSPISGHRSVSWYQQTPGQGLQFLFEYFSETQRNKGNFPGRFSGRQFSNSRSEMNVSTLELGDSALYLCASRAGGNEQYFGPGTRLTVT.

This clonotype was seen a handful of times. This chain uses TRBV20-1 with TRBJ2-1; 7 nucleotides match TRBD2. The V and J ends lost 5 bases and 4 bases, in that order; junction bases with no gene match: 8. The CDR3 covers 14 residues. Germline loops: CDR1 DFQATT, CDR2 SNEGSKA (reference sequence). The DNA for the CDR3 is TGCAGTGCTGACCCTAGCGGATTGTACAATGAGCAGTTCTTC. Encoded protein: CSADPSGLYNEQFF.

The V and J genes are TRBV6-5 and TRBJ1-2; D unresolved. The ends were cut back, 2 bases at V and 5 bases at J, with 12 bases in the middle. Germline V gene sequence: CDR1 MNHEY, CDR2 SVGAGI. The CDR3 is 14 residues long. The CDR3, as DNA: TGTGCCAGCAGTTACGCGGGGAGGTCATATGGCTACACCTTC. It is translated as CASSYAGRSYGYTF.

This sequence joins TRBV6-6 and TRBJ2-7; no firm D call. The CDR3 length is 14 residues. V was trimmed by 5 bases and J by 1 base, leaving 12 bases between them. Germline values: CDR1 MNHNY, CDR2 SVGAGI (reference sequence). The CDR3, as DNA: TGTGCCAGCAGTGCCCCTCCTTCTTCCTACGAGCAGTACTTC. Translated: CASSAPPSSYEQYF.

This clonotype turned up a few times. This chain uses TRBV20-1 with TRBJ1-6; D call uncertain. Deletions cut 6 bases from V and 0 bases from J, with 9 bases between. The CDR3 runs 14 residues. Germline CDR1 DFQATT, CDR2 SNEGSKA (reference sequence). DNA of the CDR3: TGCAGTGCGAGGGAGGGCTCCTATAATTCACCCCTCCACTTT. This sequence encodes CSAREGSYNSPLHF.

The CDR3 DNA follows: TGTGCCAGCAGTTTAATAGGTGGGGATACGCAGTATTTT. Residues: CASSLIGGDTQYF. The rearrangement joins TRBV12-3 or TRBV12-4 to TRBJ2-3; D ambiguous. V was cut by 2 bases and J by 6 bases, with 9 bases left in between. This CDR3 has 13 residues.

This clonotype appeared once. The chain carries TRBV12-3 or TRBV12-4 and TRBJ2-2; D could derive from TRBD1 or TRBD2 (5 bases each). V shed 1 base and J shed 7 bases, with 7 bases lying between them. This CDR3 comprises 13 residues. The CDR3 here is CASSLGDLGELFF. The CDR3 DNA reads TGTGCCAGCAGTTTAGGGGACCTCGGGGAGCTGTTTTTT.

The V gene is TRBV9, the J gene TRBJ2-3, with TRBD1 as a possible D gene (6 bases). V was cut by 3 bases and J by 0 bases, with 14 bases left in between. The CDR3 is 16 amino acids. Germline CDR1 is SGDLS and CDR2 is YYNGEE. CDR3 sequence reads: CASSERDIRSTDTQYF. The CDR3 DNA follows: TGTGCCAGCAGCGAAAGGGACATTCGTAGCACAGATACGCAGTATTTT.

The J gene is TRBJ1-1, the V gene TRBV7-2; D gene unclear. Trimming shortened V by 4 bases and J by 1 base, and 7 bases separated the two germline ends. Germline V gene lookup returns CDR1 SGHTA and CDR2 FQGNSA. The CDR3 sequence is 13 residues long. The CDR3 sequence is CASSSTWNTEAFF. The CDR3, as DNA: TGTGCCAGCAGCTCTACTTGGAACACTGAAGCTTTCTTT.

In its sample, this clonotype was seen a few times. This chain links TRBV4-3 with TRBJ2-7; D is possibly TRBD2 (5 bases). The germline V gene encodes CDR1 LGHNA and CDR2 YSLEER. Trimming pared 4 bases from V and 4 bases from J, leaving 23 bases between. The CDR3 consists of 17 residues. Here the CDR3 reads CASSPQISSQSGYEQYF. In DNA form, the CDR3 reads TGCGCCAGCAGCCCCCAGATCTCTAGCCAGTCGGGTTACGAGCAGTACTTC.

This chain joins TRBV20-1 and TRBJ2-1, with a weak D call TRBD2 (6 bases). The CDR3 is 17 residues long. CDR1 and CDR2 from the germline V gene are DFQATT and SNEGSKA (reference sequence). V was cut by 0 bases and J by 3 bases, with 18 bases left in between. CDR3 protein: CSARDPSSGNLYNEQFF. The CDR3 DNA reads as TGCAGTGCTAGAGATCCCAGTAGCGGAAATCTCTACAATGAGCAGTTCTTC.

CDR3 region: CAINTEGAGEQYF. Written as DNA, the CDR3 is TGTGCCATCAATACGGAGGGGGCAGGTGAGCAGTACTTC. V and J are TRBV10-3 and TRBJ2-7; D may be TRBD1 (7 bases). The CDR3 loop spans 13 amino acids. CDR1 and CDR2 (germline): ENHRY, SYGVKD. V dropped 7 bases and J dropped 7 bases, with 17 bases sitting between them.